What follows describes a single T cell receptor beta chain. Data came from immunoSEQ multiplex PCR; TCRdb stores just in-frame clones and leaves some out. This sample has about 63,000 clones; approximately 85% occur once, and the top ten carry approximately 4.7%. The data are from a study of blood T cell repertoires in COVID-19. Study in general: Samples representing acute and convalescent COVID-19 were sourced from the United States, Italy and Spain. In each case, the material was cDNA or gDNA derived from T cells, B-cell-depleted T cells, or PBMCs.

Sequenced sample: peripheral blood. The clonotype was recovered from a human donor in a cohort sampled during active COVID-19.

The CDR3 loop is CASIPPGTGEPPLHF. The CDR3 DNA reads TGTGCCAGCATCCCCCCCGGGACAGGGGAGCCCCCCCTCCACTTT. The rearrangement uses TRBV6-5 and TRBJ1-6; TRBD1 agrees at 10 bases. Looked up from germline, CDR1 is MNHEY and CDR2 is SVGAGI. This CDR3 contains 15 residues. Trimming at V came to 7 bases and at J to 13 bases, leaving 13 bases not matched to a gene.